Listed below are T cell receptor beta chains from one sample, sequenced in a study of blood T cell repertoires in COVID-19. This table comes from immunoSEQ multiplex PCR, and its TCRdb copy is limited to in-frame clones, with some not included. The table records some 320,000 clones, 80% to 90% of them present only once. Sequenced material: peripheral blood. These TCRs come from a woman aged 45-65 years who had recovered from COVID-19. CDR3s include the opening cysteine and the closing phenylalanine or tryptophan. The D gene is left open where the match is weak. Some rows have no size entry. The others give once, few or many, or a class for an expanded clone.

d_gene	abundance	v_gene	j_gene	CDR3aa	CDR3nt
NA	once	TRBV28	TRBJ1-2	CASFGGSDSHGYTF	TGTGCCAGCTTTGGAGGGAGCGATTCCCATGGCTACACCTTC
NA	NA	TRBV5-6	TRBJ1-3	CASSERGGGNTIYF	TGTGCCAGCAGCGAAAGAGGAGGCGGAAACACCATATATTTT
TRBD2	NA	TRBV4-3	TRBJ2-5	CASSQNFGGGFQETQYF	TGCGCCAGCAGCCAGAATTTTGGGGGGGGATTCCAAGAGACCCAGTACTTC
NA	NA	TRBV30	TRBJ1-1	CAHRSGSRIPMNTEAFF	TGTGCTCATAGGAGCGGCAGTAGGATTCCTATGAACACTGAAGCTTTCTTT
TRBD2	NA	TRBV9	TRBJ2-3	CASSVGGGDGDTQYF	TGTGCCAGCAGCGTTGGTGGGGGGGATGGAGATACGCAGTATTTT
NA	NA	TRBV4-3	TRBJ1-6	CASSQDAQGTPNSPLHF	TGCGCCAGCAGCCAAGATGCCCAGGGGACACCGAATTCACCCCTCCACTTT
NA	NA	TRBV7-2	TRBJ2-7	CASSFQSYEQYF	TGTGCCAGCAGCTTTCAGTCCTACGAGCAGTACTTC
NA	many	TRBV5-4	TRBJ1-1	CASSFSTGNTEAFF	TGTGCCAGCAGCTTCAGTACAGGGAACACTGAAGCTTTCTTT
NA	NA	TRBV3-1/TRBV3-2	TRBJ2-4	CASSQGHIAKNIQYF	TGTGCCAGCAGCCAGGGACATATAGCCAAAAACATTCAGTACTTC
NA	NA	TRBV6-2/TRBV6-3	TRBJ2-7	CASSPNYEQYF	TGTGCCAGCAGTCCCAACTACGAGCAGTACTTC
TRBD1	once	TRBV5-1	TRBJ1-4	CASSLSQGAVSNEKLFF	TGCGCCAGCAGCTTGTCGCAGGGGGCGGTTTCTAATGAAAAACTGTTTTTT
NA	NA	TRBV6-2/TRBV6-3	TRBJ2-3	CASSDIGQTSTDTQYF	TGTGCCAGCAGTGACATCGGACAGACTAGCACAGATACGCAGTATTTT
NA	NA	TRBV6-5	TRBJ1-5	CASTLGEPQHF	TGTGCCAGCACCTTGGGAGAGCCCCAGCATTTT
TRBD1	NA	TRBV4-3	TRBJ1-6	CASSADRGLIFASPLHF	TGCGCCAGCAGCGCGGACAGGGGGTTGATCTTCGCTTCACCCCTCCACTTT
NA	NA	TRBV5-6	TRBJ1-3	CASSFDRYSGNTIYF	TGTGCCAGCAGCTTTGACAGATACTCTGGAAACACCATATATTTT
TRBD1	few	TRBV5-6	TRBJ1-6	CASRGQGAGNSPLHF	TGTGCCAGCAGAGGACAGGGGGCTGGGAATTCACCCCTCCACTTT
TRBD1	once	TRBV6-5	TRBJ1-4	CASSYNPGGTNEKLFF	TGTGCCAGCAGTTACAACCCAGGGGGAACTAATGAAAAACTGTTTTTT
TRBD2	NA	TRBV27	TRBJ2-3	CASSFRTSGMDTQYF	TGTGCCAGCAGTTTCCGGACTAGCGGGATGGATACGCAGTATTTT
TRBD2	NA	TRBV7-9	TRBJ2-3	CASSLVSSGGDTQYF	TGTGCCAGCAGCTTAGTTTCTAGCGGAGGGGATACGCAGTATTTT
NA	NA	TRBV28	TRBJ2-1	CASSQYSGSSYNEQFF	TGTGCCAGCAGTCAATACAGCGGAAGCTCCTACAATGAGCAGTTCTTC
NA	NA	TRBV9	TRBJ2-2	CASSVEGQANTGELFF	TGTGCCAGCAGCGTAGAGGGGCAGGCGAACACCGGGGAGCTGTTTTTT
NA	few	TRBV6-2/TRBV6-3	TRBJ2-7	CASSDQDRNYEQYF	TGTGCCAGCAGCGACCAGGACAGAAACTACGAGCAGTACTTC
NA	NA	TRBV10-3	TRBJ2-1	CAISESGQGPVEYGEQFF	TGTGCCATCAGTGAGTCCGGGCAGGGGCCGGTGGAGTATGGTGAGCAGTTCTTC
TRBD1	NA	TRBV28	TRBJ1-5	CATRPSLQGFDQPQHF	TGTGCCACCCGACCTAGCTTACAGGGGTTTGATCAGCCCCAGCATTTT
TRBD1	NA	TRBV2	TRBJ2-3	CASRRTGGGSDTQYF	TGTGCCAGCAGAAGGACAGGGGGTGGCTCAGATACGCAGTATTTT
NA	NA	TRBV14	TRBJ2-7	CASSLNYEQYF	TGTGCCAGCAGCCTCAACTACGAGCAGTACTTC
NA	NA	TRBV24-1	TRBJ1-2	CATRAGWGGYTF	TGTGCCACCAGAGCAGGGTGGGGTGGCTACACCTTC
NA	NA	TRBV14	TRBJ2-3	CASSQGQGFTDTQYF	TGTGCCAGCAGCCAAGGTCAGGGATTCACAGATACGCAGTATTTT
TRBD1	once	TRBV2	TRBJ1-4	CASRPGQGDEKLFF	TGTGCCAGCAGGCCGGGACAGGGAGATGAAAAACTGTTTTTT
TRBD1	NA	TRBV19	TRBJ1-4	CASSPRRTGYRGNEKLFF	TGTGCCAGTAGTCCAAGACGGACAGGGTATAGGGGTAATGAAAAACTGTTTTTT
TRBD1	NA	TRBV7-2	TRBJ1-2	CASSLAPGGYGYTF	TGTGCCAGCAGCTTAGCCCCAGGGGGCTATGGCTACACCTTC
NA	NA	TRBV28	TRBJ1-5	CASSSDNNQPQHF	TGTGCCAGCAGTTCGGACAACAATCAGCCCCAGCATTTT
NA	NA	TRBV5-1	TRBJ2-1	CASSMDGGRYNEQFF	TGCGCCAGCAGCATGGATGGGGGGAGATACAATGAGCAGTTCTTC
TRBD2	NA	TRBV19	TRBJ2-1	CASSWGGGSYNEQFF	TGTGCCAGTAGTTGGGGCGGGGGATCCTACAATGAGCAGTTCTTC